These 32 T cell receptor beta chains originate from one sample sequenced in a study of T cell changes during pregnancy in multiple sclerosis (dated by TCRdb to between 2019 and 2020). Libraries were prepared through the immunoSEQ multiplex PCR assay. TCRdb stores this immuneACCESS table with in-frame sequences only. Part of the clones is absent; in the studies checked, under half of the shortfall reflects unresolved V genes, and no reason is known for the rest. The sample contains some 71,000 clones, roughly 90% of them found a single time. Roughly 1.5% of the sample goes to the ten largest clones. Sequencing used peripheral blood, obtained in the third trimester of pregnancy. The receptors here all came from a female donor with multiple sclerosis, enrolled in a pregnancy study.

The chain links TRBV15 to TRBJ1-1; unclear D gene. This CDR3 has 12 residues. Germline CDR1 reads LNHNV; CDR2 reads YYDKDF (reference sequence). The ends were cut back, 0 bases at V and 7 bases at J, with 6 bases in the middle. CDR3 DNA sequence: TGTGCCACCAGCAGAGAAAACGGTGAAGCTTTCTTT. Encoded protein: CATSRENGEAFF. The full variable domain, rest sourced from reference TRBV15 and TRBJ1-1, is DAMVIQNPRYQVTQFGKPVTLSCSQTLNHNVMYWYQQKSSQAPKLLFHYYDKDFNNEADTPDNFQSRRPNTSFCFLDIRSPGLGDTAMYLCATSRENGEAFFGQGTRLTVV.

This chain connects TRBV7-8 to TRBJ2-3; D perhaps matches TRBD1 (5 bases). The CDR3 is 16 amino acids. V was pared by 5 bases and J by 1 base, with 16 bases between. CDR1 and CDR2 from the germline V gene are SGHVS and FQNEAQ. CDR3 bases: TGTGCCAGCAGCGCATATAGTGGGGCCGGCACAGATACGCAGTATTTT. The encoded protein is CASSAYSGAGTDTQYF.

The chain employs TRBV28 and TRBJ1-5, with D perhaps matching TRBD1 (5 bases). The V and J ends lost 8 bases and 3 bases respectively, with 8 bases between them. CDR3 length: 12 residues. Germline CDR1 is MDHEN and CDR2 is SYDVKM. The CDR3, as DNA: TGTGCCAGCCTGACAGTCAATCAGCCCCAGCATTTT. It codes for CASLTVNQPQHF. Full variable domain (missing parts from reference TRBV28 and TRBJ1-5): DVKVTQSSRYLVKRTGEKVFLECVQDMDHENMFWYRQDPGLGLRLIYFSYDVKMKEKGDIPEGYSVSREKKERFSLILESASTNQTSMYLCASLTVNQPQHFGDGTRLSIL.

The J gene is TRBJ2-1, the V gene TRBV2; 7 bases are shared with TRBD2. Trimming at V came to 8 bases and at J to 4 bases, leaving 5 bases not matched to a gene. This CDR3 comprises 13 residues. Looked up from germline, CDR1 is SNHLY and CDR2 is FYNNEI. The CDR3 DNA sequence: TGTGCCAGCTCCCTCGGGGGGTACAATGAGCAGTTCTTC. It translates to CASSLGGYNEQFF.

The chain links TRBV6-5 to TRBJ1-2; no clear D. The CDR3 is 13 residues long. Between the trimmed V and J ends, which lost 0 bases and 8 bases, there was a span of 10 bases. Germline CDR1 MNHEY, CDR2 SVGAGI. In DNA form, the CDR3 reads TGTGCCAGCAGTTACTCTGAACACGGGGGCTACACCTTC. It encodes CASSYSEHGGYTF.

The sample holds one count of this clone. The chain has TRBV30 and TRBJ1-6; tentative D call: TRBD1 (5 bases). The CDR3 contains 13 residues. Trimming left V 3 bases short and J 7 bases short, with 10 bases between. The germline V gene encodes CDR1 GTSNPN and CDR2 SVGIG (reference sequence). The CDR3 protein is CAWSDAGNSPLHF. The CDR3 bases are TGTGCCTGGAGCGACGCAGGGAATTCACCCCTCCACTTT.

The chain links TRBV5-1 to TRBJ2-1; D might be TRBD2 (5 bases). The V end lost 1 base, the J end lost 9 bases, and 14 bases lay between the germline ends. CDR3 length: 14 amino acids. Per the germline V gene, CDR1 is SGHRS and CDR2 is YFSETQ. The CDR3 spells CASSLLATTFEQFF. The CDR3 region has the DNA TGCGCCAGCAGCTTGCTAGCAACCACCTTTGAGCAGTTCTTC.

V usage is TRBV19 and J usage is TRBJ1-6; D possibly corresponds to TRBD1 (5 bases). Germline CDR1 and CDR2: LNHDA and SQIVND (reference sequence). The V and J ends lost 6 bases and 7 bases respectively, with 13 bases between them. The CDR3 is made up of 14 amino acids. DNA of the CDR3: TGTGCCAGTAGCGTCAGCGGGGGGAATTCACCCCTCCACTTT. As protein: CASSVSGGNSPLHF. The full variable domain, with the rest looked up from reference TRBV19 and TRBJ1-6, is DGGITQSPKYLFRKEGQNVTLSCEQNLNHDAMYWYRQDPGQGLRLIYYSQIVNDFQKGDIAEGYSVSREKKESFPLTVTSAQKNPTAFYLCASSVSGGNSPLHFGNGTRLTVT.

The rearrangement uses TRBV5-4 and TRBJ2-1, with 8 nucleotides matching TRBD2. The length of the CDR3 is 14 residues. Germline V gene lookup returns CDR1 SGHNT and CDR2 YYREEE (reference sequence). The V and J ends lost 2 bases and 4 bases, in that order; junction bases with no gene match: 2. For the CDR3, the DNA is TGTGCCAGCAGCTTTAGCGGGACATACAATGAGCAGTTCTTC. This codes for CASSFSGTYNEQFF.

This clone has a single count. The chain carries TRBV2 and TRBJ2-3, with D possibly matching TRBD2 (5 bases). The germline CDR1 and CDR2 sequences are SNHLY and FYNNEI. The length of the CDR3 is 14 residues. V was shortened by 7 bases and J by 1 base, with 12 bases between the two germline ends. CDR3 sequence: CASNPEAGTDTQYF. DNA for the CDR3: TGTGCCAGCAACCCGGAGGCAGGCACAGATACGCAGTATTTT.

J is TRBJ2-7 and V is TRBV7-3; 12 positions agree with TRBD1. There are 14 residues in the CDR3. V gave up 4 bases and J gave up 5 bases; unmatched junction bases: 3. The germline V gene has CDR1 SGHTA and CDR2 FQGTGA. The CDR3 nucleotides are TGTGCCAGCAGCTCCGGGACAGGGGGCCACGAGCAGTACTTC. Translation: CASSSGTGGHEQYF. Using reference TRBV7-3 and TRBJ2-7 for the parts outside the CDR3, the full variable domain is GAGVSQTPSNKVTEKGKYVELRCDPISGHTALYWYRQSLGQGPEFLIYFQGTGAADDSGLPNDRFFAVRPEGSVSTLKIQRTERGDSAVYLCASSSGTGGHEQYFGPGTRLTVT.

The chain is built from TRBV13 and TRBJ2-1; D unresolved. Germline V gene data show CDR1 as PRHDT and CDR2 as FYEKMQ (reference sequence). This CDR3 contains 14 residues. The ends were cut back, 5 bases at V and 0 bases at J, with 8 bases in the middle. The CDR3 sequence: CASSLSRSYNEQFF. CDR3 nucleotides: TGTGCCAGCAGCCTATCCCGCTCCTACAATGAGCAGTTCTTC.

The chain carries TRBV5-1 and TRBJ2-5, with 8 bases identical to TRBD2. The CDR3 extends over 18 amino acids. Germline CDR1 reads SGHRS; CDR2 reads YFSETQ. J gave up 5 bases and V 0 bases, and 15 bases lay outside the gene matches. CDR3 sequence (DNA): TGCGCCAGCAGCTTGGCCCCTCGTAGCGGGGCCTTTGGGGAGACCCAGTACTTC. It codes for CASSLAPRSGAFGETQYF.

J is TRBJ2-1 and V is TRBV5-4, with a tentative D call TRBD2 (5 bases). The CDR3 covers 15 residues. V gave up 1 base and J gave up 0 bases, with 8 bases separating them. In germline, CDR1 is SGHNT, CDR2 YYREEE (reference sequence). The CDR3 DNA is TGTGCCAGCAGCTTGACGGGGAGCTCCTACAATGAGCAGTTCTTC. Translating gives CASSLTGSSYNEQFF.

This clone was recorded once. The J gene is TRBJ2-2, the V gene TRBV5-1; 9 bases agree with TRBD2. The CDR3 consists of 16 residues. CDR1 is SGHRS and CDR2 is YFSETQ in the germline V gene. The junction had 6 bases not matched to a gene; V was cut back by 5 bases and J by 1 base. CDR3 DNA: TGCGCCAGCAGATGGTTACTAGCGGGGAACACCGGGGAGCTGTTTTTT. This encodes CASRWLLAGNTGELFF.

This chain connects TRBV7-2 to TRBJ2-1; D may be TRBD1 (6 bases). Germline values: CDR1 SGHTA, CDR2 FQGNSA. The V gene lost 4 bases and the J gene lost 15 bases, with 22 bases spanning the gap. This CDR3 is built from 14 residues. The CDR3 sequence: CASSYRETGSERFF. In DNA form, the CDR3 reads TGTGCCAGCAGCTACCGCGAAACAGGGTCGGAAAGGTTCTTC.

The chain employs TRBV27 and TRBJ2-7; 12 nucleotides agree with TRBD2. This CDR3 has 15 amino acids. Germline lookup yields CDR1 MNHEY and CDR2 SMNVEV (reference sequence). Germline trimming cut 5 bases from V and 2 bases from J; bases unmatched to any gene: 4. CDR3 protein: CASSLLAGGTYEQYF. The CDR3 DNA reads TGTGCCAGCAGTCTCCTAGCGGGGGGGACCTACGAGCAGTACTTC.

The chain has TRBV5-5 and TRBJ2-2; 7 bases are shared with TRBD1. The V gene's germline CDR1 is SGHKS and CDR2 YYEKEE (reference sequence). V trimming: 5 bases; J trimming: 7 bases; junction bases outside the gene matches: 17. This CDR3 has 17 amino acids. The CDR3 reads CASRRTGQILWGGELFF. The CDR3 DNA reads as TGTGCCAGCAGGCGGACGGGACAGATCCTCTGGGGCGGGGAGCTGTTTTTT.

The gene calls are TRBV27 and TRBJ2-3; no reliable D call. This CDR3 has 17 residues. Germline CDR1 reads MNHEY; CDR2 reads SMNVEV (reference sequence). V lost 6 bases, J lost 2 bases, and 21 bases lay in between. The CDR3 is CASSPKPVPRFTDTQYF. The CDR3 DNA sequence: TGTGCCAGCAGCCCTAAGCCGGTTCCTCGATTCACAGATACGCAGTATTTT.

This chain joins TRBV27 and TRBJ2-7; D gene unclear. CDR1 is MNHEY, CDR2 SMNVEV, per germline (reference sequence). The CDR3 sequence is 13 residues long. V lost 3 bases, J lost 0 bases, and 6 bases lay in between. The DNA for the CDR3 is TGTGCCAGCAGTTTCACAAACTCCTACGAGCAGTACTTC. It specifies CASSFTNSYEQYF.

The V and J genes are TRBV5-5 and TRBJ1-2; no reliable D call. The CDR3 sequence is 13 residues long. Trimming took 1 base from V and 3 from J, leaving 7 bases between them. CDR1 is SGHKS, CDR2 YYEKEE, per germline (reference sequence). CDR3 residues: CASSLLQDYGYTF. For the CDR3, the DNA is TGTGCCAGCAGCTTGCTTCAGGACTATGGCTACACCTTC.

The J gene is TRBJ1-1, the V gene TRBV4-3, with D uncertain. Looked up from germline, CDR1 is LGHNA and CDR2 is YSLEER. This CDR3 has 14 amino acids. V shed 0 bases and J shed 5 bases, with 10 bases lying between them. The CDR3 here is CASSQDLERTEAFF. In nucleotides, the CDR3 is TGCGCCAGCAGCCAAGATCTTGAGCGGACTGAAGCTTTCTTT.

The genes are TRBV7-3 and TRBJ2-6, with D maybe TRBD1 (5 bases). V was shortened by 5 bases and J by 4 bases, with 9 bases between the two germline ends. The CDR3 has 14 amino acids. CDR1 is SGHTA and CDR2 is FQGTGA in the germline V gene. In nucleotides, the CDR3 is TGTGCCAGCAGCCAAGGGGCAGGGGCCAACGTCCTGACTTTC. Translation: CASSQGAGANVLTF. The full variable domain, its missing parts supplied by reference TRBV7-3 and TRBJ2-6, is GAGVSQTPSNKVTEKGKYVELRCDPISGHTALYWYRQSLGQGPEFLIYFQGTGAADDSGLPNDRFFAVRPEGSVSTLKIQRTERGDSAVYLCASSQGAGANVLTFGAGSRLTVL.

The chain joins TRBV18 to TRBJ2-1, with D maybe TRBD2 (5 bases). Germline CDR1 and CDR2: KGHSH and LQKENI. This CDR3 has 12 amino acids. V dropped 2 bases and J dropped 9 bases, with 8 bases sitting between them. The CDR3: CASSPARAEQFF. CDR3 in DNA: TGTGCCAGCTCACCAGCGAGGGCTGAGCAGTTCTTC.

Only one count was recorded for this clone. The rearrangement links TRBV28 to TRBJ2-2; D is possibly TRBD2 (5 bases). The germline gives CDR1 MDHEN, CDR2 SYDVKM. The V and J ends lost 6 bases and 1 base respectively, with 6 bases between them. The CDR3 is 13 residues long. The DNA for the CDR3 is TGTGCCAGCAGCCGGGGGAACACCGGGGAGCTGTTTTTT. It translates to CASSRGNTGELFF.

CDR3 in DNA: TGTGCCAGCAGTGAAGGGACGACAGGGGAAGATACGCAGTATTTT. This translates into CASSEGTTGEDTQYF. The V and J genes are TRBV6-1 and TRBJ2-3, with TRBD1 matching over 8 bases. There are 15 residues in the CDR3. Germline CDR1 reads MNHNS; CDR2 reads SASEGT. The trim removed 1 base at V and 5 bases at J, leaving 5 bases unmatched.

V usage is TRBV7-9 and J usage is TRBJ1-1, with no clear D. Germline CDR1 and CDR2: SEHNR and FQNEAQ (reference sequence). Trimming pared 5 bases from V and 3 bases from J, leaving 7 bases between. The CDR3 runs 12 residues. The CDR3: CASSLSYTEAFF. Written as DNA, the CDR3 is TGTGCCAGCAGCCTATCTTACACTGAAGCTTTCTTT.

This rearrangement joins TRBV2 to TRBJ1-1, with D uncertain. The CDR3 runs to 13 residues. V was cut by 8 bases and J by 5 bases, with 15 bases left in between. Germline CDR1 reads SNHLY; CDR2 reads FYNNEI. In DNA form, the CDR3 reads TGTGCCAGCGGCTTGGCGTGGAGAACTGAAGCTTTCTTT. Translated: CASGLAWRTEAFF.

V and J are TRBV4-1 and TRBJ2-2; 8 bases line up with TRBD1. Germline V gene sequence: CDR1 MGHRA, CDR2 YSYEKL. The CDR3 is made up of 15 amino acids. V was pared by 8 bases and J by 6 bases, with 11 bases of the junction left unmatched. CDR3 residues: CASERTGTLAGELFF. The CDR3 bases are TGCGCCAGCGAGAGGACAGGGACCCTAGCCGGGGAGCTGTTTTTT.

The DNA of the CDR3 is TGCAGCGCAAACAGGGGCTTGAATGAGCAGTTCTTC. Translating gives CSANRGLNEQFF. J is TRBJ2-1 and V is TRBV29-1; TRBD1 aligns across 7 bases. Germline lookup yields CDR1 SQVTM and CDR2 ANQGSEA. The CDR3 has 12 residues. The ends lost 7 bases at V and 7 bases at J; junction bases unmatched: 7.

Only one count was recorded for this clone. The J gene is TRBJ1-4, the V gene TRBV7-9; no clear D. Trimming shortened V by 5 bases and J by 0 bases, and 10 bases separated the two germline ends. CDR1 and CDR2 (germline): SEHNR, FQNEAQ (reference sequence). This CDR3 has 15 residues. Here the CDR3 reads CASSPRQSTNEKLFF. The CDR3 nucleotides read TGTGCCAGCAGCCCCCGTCAGTCAACTAATGAAAAACTGTTTTTT. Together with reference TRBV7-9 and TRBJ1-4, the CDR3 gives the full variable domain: DTGVSQNPRHKITKRGQNVTFRCDPISEHNRLYWYRQTLGQGPEFLTYFQNEAQLEKSRLLSDRFSAERPKGSFSTLEIQRTEQGDSAMYLCASSPRQSTNEKLFFGSGTQLSVL.

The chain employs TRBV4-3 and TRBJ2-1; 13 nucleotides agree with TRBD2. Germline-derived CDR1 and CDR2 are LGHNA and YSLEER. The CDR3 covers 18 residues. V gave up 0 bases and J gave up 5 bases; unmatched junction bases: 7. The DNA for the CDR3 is TGCGCCAGCAGCCAAGACCAACTAGCGGGGGGGTGGAACAATGAGCAGTTCTTC. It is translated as CASSQDQLAGGWNNEQFF.